This TCR beta chain originates from a study of T cell changes during pregnancy in multiple sclerosis. Per germline, CDR1 MNHNY and CDR2 SVGAGI (reference sequence). The CDR3 covers 14 residues. V dropped 5 bases and J dropped 8; count of bases not matched to a gene: 7. Libraries were prepared by immunoSEQ multiplex PCR; TCRdb keeps only in-frame clonotypes and omits some of them. The sample shows over 45,000 clones, approximately 90% of them seen only once. The V gene is TRBV6-6, the J gene TRBJ1-4, with 8 bases that match TRBD1. This receptor was obtained from a female donor with multiple sclerosis, enrolled in a pregnancy study. Here the sequenced sample was peripheral blood, taken after pregnancy. The DNA for the CDR3 is TGTGCCAGCAGTATGGACAGGGATAGGGAAAAACTGTTTTTT. As protein: CASSMDRDREKLFF.